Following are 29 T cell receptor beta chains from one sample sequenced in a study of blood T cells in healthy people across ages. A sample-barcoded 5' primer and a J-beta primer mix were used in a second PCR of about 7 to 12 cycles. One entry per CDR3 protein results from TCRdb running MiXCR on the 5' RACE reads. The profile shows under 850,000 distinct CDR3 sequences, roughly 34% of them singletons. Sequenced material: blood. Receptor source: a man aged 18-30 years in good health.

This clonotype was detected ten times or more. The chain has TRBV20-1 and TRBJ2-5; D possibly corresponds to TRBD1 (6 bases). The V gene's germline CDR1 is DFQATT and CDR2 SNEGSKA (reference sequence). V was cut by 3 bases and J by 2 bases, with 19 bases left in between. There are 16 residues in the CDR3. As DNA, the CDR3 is TGCAGTGCTAGCAGGATCCGGGACAAAACACAAGAGACCCAGTACTTC. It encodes CSASRIRDKTQETQYF.

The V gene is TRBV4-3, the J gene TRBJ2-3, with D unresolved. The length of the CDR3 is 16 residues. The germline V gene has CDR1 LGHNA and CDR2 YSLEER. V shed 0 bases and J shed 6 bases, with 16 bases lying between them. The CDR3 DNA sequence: TGCGCCAGCAGCCAAGATCGTGTCAGGACCGCGGATACGCAGTATTTT. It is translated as CASSQDRVRTADTQYF.

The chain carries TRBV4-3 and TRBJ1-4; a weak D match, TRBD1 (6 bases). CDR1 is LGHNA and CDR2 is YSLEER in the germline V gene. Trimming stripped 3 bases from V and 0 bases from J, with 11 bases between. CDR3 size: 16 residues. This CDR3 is CASSHWTVPTNEKLFF. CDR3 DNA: TGCGCCAGCAGCCATTGGACAGTCCCAACTAATGAAAAACTGTTTTTT.

CDR3 region: CSARDGRGKVEQYF. The CDR3 region has the DNA TGCAGTGCTAGAGATGGACGCGGGAAGGTGGAGCAGTACTTC. The chain employs TRBV20-1 and TRBJ2-4; D may be TRBD2 (6 bases). Germline CDR1 DFQATT, CDR2 SNEGSKA (reference sequence). The CDR3 is 14 amino acids. Trimming removed 0 bases from V and 13 bases from J, with 19 bases in between.

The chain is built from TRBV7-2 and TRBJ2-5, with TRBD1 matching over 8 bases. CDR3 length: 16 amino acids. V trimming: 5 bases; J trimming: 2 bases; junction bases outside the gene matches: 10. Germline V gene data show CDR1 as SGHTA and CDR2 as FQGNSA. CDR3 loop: CASSPSLTGAQETQYF. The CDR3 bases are TGTGCCAGCAGCCCCTCCCTGACAGGGGCACAAGAGACCCAGTACTTC.

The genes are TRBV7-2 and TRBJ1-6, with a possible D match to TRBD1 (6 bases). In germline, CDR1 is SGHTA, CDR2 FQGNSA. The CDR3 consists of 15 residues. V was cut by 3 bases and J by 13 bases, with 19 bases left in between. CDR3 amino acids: CASSFTGPQGRPLHF. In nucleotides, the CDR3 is TGTGCCAGCAGCTTCACGGGGCCACAGGGAAGGCCCCTCCACTTT.

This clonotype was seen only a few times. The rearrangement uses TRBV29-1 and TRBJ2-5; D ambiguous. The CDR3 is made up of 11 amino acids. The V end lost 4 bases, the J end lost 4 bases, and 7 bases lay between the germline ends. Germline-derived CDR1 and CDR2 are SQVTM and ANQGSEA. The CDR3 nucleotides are TGCAGCGTTGTGATCCCAGAGACCCAGTACTTC. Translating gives CSVVIPETQYF.

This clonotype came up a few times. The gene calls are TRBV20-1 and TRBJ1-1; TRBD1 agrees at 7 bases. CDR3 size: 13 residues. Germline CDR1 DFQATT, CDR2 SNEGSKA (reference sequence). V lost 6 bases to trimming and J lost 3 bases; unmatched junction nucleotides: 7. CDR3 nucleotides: TGCAGTGCCGGTACAGGGGCTGACACTGAAGCTTTCTTT. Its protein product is CSAGTGADTEAFF.

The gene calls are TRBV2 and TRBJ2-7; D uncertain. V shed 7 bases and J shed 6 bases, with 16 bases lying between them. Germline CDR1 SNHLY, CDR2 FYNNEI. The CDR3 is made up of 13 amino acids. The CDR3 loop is CASIVDLKSEQYF. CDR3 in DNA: TGTGCCAGCATAGTGGACCTCAAAAGCGAGCAGTACTTC.

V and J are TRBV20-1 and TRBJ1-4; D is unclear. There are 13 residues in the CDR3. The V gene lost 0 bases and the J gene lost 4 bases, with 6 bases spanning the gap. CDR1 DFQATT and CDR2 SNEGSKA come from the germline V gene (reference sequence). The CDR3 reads CSARDLGNEKLFF. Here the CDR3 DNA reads TGCAGTGCTAGAGATCTGGGTAATGAAAAACTGTTTTTT.

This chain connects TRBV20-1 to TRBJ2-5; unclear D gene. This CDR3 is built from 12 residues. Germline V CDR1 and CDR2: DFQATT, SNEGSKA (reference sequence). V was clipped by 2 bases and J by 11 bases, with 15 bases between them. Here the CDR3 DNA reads TGCAGTGCTAGATGGGTCAACAATGAGCAGTACTTC. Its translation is CSARWVNNEQYF.

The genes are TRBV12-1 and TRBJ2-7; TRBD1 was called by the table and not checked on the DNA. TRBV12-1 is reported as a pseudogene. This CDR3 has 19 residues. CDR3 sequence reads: CASSFRFGGAGKISCEQYF. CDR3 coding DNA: TGTGCCAGCAGCTTTAGATTCGGTGGGGCAGGGAAAATAAGCTGTGAGCAGTACTTC.

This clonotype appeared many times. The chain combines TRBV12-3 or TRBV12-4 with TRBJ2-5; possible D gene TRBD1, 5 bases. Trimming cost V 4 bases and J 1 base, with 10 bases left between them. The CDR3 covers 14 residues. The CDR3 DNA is TGTGCCAGCAGTTCCGACAGTTTCCAAGAGACCCAGTACTTC. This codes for CASSSDSFQETQYF.

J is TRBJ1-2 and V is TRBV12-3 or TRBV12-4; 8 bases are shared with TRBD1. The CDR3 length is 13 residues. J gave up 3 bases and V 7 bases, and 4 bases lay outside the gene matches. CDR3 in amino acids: CASNTDRDYGYTF. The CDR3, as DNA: TGTGCCAGCAATACGGACAGGGACTATGGCTACACCTTC.

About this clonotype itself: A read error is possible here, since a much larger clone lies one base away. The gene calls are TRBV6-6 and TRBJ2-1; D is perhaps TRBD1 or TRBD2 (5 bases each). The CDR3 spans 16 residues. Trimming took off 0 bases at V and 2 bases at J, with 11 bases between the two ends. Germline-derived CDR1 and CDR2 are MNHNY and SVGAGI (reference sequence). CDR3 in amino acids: CASSYSIGGTYNEQFF. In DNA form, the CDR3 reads TGTGCCAGCAGTTACTCTATTGGGGGAACCTACAATGAGCAGTTCTTC.

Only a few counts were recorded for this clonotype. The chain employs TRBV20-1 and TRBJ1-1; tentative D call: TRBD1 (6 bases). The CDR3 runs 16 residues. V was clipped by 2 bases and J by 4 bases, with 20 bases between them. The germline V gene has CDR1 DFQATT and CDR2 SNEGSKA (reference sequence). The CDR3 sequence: CSARIPWDTLTTEAFF. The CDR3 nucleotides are TGCAGTGCTAGAATTCCTTGGGACACATTGACCACTGAAGCTTTCTTT.

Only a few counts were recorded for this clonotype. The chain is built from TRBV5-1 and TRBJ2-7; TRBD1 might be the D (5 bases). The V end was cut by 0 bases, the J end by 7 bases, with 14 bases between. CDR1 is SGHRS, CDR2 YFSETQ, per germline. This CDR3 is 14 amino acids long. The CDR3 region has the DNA TGCGCCAGCAGCTTGGACAGGATTAGCAATGAGCAGTACTTC. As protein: CASSLDRISNEQYF.

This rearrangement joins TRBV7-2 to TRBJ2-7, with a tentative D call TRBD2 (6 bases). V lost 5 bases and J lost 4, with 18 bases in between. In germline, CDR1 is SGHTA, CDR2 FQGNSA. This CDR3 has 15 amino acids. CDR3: CASSPGPGLQYEQYF. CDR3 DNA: TGTGCCAGCAGCCCCGGACCGGGACTTCAATACGAGCAGTACTTC.

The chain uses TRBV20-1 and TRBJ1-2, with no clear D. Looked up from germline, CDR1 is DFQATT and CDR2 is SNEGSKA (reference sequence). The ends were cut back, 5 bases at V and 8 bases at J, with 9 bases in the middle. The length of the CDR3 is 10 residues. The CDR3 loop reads CSAPNRGYTF. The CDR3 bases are TGCAGTGCTCCTAATAGAGGCTACACCTTC.

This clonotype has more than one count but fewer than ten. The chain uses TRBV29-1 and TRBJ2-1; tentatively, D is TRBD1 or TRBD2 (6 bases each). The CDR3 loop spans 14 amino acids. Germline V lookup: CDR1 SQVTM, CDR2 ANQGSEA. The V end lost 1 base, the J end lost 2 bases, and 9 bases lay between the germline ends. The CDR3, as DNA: TGCAGCGTTGAAGGGGGGGCCGCCTACAATGAGCAGTTCTTC. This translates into CSVEGGAAYNEQFF.

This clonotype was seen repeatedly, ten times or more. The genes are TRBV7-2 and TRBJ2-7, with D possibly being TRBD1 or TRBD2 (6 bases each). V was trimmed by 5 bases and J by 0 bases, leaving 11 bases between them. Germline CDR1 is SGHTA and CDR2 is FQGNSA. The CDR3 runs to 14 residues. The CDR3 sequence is CASSGGGSSYEQYF. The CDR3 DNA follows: TGTGCCAGCAGCGGAGGGGGTAGCTCCTACGAGCAGTACTTC.

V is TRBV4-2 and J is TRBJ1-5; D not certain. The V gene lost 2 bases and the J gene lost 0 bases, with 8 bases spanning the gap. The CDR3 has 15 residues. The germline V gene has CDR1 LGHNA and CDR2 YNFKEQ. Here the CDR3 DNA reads TGTGCCAGCAGCCAACGGGGATATAGCAATCAGCCCCAGCATTTT. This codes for CASSQRGYSNQPQHF.

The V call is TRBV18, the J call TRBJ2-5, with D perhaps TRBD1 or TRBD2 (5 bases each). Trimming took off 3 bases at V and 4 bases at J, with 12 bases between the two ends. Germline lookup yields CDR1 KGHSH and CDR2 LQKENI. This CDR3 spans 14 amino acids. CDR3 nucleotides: TGTGCCAGCTCACCGGGACCCGAGGGAGAGACCCAGTACTTC. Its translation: CASSPGPEGETQYF.

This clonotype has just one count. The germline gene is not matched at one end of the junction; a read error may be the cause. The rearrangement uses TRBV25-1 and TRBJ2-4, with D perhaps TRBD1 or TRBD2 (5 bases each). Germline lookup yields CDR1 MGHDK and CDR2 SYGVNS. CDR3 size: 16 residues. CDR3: CAGSERGDLAKNIQYF. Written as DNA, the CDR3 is TGTGCCGGCAGTGAAAGGGGAGACCTAGCCAAAAACATTCAGTACTTC.

CDR3 sequence: CAISESRGAGANVLTF. The CDR3 coding sequence is TGTGCCATCAGTGAGTCTCGAGGGGCAGGGGCCAACGTCCTGACTTTC. The chain uses TRBV10-3 and TRBJ2-6; the D call may be TRBD1 or TRBD2 (5 bases each). In germline, CDR1 is ENHRY, CDR2 SYGVKD. CDR3 size: 16 residues. Deletions cut 0 bases from V and 4 bases from J, with 10 bases between.

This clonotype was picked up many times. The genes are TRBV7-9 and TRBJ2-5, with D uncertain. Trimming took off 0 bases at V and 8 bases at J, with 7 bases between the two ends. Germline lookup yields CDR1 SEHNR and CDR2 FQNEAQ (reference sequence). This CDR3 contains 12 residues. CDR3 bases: TGTGCCAGCAGCTTAGCAGGGAAAACCCAGTACTTC. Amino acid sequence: CASSLAGKTQYF.

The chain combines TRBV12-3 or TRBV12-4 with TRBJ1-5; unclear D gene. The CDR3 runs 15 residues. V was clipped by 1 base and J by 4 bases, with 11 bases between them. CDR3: CASSLDRARNQPQHF. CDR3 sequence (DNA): TGTGCCAGCAGTTTAGATCGGGCAAGGAATCAGCCCCAGCATTTT.

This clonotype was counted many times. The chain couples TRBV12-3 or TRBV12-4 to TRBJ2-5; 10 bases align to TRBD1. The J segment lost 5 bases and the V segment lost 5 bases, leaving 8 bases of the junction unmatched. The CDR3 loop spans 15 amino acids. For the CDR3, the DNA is TGTGCCAGCAGTCCACGGGACAGGGGACTCGAGACCCAGTACTTC. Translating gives CASSPRDRGLETQYF.

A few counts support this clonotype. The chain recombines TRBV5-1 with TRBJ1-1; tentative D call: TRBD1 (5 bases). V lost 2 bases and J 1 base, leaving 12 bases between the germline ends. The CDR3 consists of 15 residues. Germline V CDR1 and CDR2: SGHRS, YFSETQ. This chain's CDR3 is CASSFGGAQNTEAFF. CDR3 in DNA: TGCGCCAGCAGCTTCGGGGGAGCACAGAACACTGAAGCTTTCTTT.